What follows is one TCR beta chain and its context. The antigen is unknown. The study ran its PCR with 60 Vbeta and 13 Jbeta primers. Sequencing used immunoSEQ multiplex PCR; TCRdb keeps in-frame clones, though not all of them. This table lists about 79,000 clones. V was trimmed by 4 bases and J by 2 bases, leaving 12 bases between them. CDR3 length equals 14 residues. Per the germline V gene, CDR1 is SNHLY and CDR2 is FYNNEI. The record originates from a study of cytomegalovirus exposure and HLA in healthy donors. The wider study: Across around 400 genotyped donors, around 80% landed in the Caucasian-associated ancestry cluster. Study observations and caveats: It was only CMV serostatus that was available as immune exposure information.

This TCR derives from a man in his thirties or forties in good health and CMV-seronegative. V gene TRBV2 combines with J gene TRBJ2-7, with D possibly matching TRBD1 (6 bases). Sequences were obtained from PBMCs. The CDR3 DNA reads as TGTGCCAGCAGTGGGCAGACAGGCACCTACGAGCAGTACTTC. Its protein is CASSGQTGTYEQYF.